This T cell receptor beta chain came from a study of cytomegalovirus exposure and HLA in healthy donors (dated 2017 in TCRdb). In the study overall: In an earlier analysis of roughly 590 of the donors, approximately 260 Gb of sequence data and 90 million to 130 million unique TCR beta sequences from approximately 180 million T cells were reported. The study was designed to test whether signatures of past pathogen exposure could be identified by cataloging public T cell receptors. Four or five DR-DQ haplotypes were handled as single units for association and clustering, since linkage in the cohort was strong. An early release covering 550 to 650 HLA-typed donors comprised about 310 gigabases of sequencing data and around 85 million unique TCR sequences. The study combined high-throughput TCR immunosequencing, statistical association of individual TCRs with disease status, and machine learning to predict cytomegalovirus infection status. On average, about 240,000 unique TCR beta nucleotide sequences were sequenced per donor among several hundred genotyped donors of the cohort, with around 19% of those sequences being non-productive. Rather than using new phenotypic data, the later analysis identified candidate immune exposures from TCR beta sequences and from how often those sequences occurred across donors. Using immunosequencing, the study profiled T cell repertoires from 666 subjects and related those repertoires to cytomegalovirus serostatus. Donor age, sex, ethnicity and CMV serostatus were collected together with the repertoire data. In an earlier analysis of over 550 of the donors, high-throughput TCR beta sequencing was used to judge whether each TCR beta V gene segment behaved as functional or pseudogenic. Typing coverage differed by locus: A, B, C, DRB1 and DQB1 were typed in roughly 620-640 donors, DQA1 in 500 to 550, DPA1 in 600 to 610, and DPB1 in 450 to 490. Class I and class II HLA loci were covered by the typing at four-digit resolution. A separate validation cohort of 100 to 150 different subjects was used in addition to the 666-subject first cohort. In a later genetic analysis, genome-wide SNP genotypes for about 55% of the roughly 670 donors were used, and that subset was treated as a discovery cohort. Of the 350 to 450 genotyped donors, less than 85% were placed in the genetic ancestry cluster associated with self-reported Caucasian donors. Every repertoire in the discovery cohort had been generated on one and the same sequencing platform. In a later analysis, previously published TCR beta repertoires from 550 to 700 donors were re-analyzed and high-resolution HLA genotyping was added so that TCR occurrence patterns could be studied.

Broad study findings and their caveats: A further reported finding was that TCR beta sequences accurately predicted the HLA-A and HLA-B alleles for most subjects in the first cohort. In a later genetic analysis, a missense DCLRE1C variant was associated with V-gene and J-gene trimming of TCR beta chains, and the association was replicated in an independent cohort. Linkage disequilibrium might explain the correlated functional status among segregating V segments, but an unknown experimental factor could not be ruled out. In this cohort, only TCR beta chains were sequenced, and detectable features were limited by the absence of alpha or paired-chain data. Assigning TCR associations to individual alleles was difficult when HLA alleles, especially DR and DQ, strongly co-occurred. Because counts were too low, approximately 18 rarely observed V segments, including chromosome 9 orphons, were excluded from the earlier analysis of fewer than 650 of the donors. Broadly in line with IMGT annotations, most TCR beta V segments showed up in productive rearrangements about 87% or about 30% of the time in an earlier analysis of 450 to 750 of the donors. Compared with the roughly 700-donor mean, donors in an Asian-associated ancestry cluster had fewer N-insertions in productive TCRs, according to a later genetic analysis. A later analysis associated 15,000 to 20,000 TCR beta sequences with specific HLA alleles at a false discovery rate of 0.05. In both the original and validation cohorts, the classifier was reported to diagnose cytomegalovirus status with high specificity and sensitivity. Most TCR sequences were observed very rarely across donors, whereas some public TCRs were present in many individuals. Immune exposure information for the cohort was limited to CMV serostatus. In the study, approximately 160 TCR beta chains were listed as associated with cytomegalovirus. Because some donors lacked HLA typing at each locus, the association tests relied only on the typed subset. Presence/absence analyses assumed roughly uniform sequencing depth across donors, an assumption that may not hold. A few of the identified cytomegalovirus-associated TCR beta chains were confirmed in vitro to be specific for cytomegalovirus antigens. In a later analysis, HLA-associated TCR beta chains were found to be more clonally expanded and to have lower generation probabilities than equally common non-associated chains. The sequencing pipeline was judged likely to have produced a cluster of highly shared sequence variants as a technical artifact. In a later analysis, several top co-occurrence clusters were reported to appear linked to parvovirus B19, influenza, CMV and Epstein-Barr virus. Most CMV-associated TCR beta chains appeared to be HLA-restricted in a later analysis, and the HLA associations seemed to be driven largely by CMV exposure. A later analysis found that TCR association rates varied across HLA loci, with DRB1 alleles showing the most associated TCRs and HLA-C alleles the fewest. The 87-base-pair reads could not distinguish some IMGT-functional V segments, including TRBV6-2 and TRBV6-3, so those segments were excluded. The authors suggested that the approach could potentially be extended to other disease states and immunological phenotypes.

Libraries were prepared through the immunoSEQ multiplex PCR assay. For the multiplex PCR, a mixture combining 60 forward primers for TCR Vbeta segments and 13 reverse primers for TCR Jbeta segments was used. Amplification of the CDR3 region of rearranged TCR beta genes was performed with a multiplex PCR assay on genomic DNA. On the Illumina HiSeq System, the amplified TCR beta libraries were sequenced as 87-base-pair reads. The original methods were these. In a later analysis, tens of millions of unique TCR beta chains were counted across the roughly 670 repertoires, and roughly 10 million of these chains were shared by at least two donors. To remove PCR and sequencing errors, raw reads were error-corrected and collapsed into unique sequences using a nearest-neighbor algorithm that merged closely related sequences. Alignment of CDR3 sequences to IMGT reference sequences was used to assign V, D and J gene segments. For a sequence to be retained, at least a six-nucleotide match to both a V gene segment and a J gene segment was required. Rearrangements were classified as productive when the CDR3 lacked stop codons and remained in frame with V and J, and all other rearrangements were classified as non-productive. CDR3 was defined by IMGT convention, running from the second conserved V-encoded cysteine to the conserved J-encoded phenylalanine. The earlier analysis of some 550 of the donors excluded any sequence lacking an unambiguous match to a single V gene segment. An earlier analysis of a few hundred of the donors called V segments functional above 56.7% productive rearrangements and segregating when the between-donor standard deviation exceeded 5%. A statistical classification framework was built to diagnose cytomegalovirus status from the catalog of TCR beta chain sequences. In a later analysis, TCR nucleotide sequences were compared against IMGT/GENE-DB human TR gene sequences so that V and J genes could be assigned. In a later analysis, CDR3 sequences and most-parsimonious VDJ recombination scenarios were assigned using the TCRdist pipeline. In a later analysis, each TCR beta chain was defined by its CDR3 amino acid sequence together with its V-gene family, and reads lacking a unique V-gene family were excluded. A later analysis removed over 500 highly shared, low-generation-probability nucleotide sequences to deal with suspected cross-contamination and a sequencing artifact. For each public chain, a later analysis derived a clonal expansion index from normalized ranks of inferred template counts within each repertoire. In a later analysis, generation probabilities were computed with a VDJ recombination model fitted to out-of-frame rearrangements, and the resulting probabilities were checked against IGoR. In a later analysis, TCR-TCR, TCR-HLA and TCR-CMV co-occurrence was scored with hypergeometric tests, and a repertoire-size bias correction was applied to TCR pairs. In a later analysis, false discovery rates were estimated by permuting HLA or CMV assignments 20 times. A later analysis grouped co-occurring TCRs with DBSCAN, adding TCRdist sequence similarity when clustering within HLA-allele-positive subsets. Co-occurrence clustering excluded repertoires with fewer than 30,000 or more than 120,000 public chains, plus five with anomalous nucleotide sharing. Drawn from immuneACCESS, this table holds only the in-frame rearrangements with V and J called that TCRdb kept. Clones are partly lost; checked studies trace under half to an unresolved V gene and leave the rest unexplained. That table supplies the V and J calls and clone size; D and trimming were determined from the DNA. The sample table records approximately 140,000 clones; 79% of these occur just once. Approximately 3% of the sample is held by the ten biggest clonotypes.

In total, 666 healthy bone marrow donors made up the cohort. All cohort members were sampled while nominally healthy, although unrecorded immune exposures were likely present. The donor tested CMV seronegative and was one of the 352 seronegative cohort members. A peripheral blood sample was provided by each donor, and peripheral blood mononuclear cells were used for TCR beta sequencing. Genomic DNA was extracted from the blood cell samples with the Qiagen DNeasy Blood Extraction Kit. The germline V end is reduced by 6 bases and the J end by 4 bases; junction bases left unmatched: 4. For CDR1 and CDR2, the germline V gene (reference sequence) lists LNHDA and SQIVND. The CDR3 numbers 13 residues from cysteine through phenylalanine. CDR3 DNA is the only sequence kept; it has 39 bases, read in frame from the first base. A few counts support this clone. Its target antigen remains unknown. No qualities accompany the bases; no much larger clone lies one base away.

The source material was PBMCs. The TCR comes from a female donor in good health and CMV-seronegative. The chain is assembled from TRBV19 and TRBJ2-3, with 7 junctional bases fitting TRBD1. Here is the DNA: TGTGCCAGTAGAAGACAGGGCGCAGATACGCAGTATTTT. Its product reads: CASRRQGADTQYF. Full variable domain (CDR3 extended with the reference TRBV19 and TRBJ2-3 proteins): DGGITQSPKYLFRKEGQNVTLSCEQNLNHDAMYWYRQDPGQGLRLIYYSQIVNDFQKGDIAEGYSVSREKKESFPLTVTSAQKNPTAFYLCASRRQGADTQYFGPGTRLTVL.